This TCR beta chain comes out of a study of shared clonotypes between healthy human individuals. CDR3 size: 14 residues. CD45RO-negative, CCR7-selected cells formed the naive CD8 fraction, which excluded terminally differentiated effector memory CD45RA+ cells. This table comes from immunoSEQ multiplex PCR, and its TCRdb copy is limited to in-frame clones, with some not included. The repertoire holds millions of clones, with approximately 95% as singletons. V is TRBV21-1 and J is TRBJ1-2. TRBV21-1 is given as a pseudogene. The sample consisted of naive CD8+ T cells sorted from blood. The origin of this receptor is a man aged 18 to 29 in good health. DNA of the CDR3: TGTGCCAGCAGCAGGGGGGGCCACAGGGATGGCTACACCTTC. Translation: CASSRGGHRDGYTF.